Shown below are 29 T cell receptor beta chains from a single sample sequenced in a study of blood T cell repertoires in COVID-19. The repertoire was sequenced with immunoSEQ multiplex PCR; TCRdb's copy has only in-frame clones and lacks some. The sample contains about 88,000 clones, 90% to 95% of which appear only once. The sample taken for sequencing was peripheral blood. These receptor sequences come from a man in his fifties or sixties with acute or convalescent COVID-19.

This chain links TRBV6-2 or TRBV6-3 with TRBJ2-1, with TRBD2 identical over 9 bases. After removal of 3 bases from V and 5 bases from J, the junction contained 8 bases not matched to a gene. Germline lookup yields CDR1 MNHEY and CDR2 SVGEGT. This CDR3 has 16 amino acids. CDR3 in DNA: TGTGCCAGCAGTTATGGGCGGGAGGGCCGCCACAATGAGCAGTTCTTC. Encoded protein: CASSYGREGRHNEQFF.

This clone has a single count. The J gene is TRBJ2-2, the V gene TRBV19; 7 bases are a match to TRBD2. The germline gives CDR1 LNHDA, CDR2 SQIVND (reference sequence). This CDR3 is built from 18 residues. The V and J ends lost 1 base and 4 bases, in that order; junction bases with no gene match: 12. The CDR3 DNA reads TGTGCCAGTAGTATAGGTCGGGTGGCGGGAGCGGGCACCGGGGAGCTGTTTTTT. This gives the protein CASSIGRVAGAGTGELFF.

The chain uses TRBV4-2 and TRBJ2-5; TRBD1 agrees at 8 bases. The V and J ends lost 4 bases and 1 base, in that order; junction bases with no gene match: 11. The germline gives CDR1 LGHNA, CDR2 YNFKEQ. The length of the CDR3 is 17 residues. CDR3 nucleotides: TGTGCCAGCAGCCTGACACTACAGGGGGATAGCCAAGAGACCCAGTACTTC. This encodes CASSLTLQGDSQETQYF.

The chain has TRBV6-4 and TRBJ2-2; a possible D gene is TRBD2 (6 bases). CDR1 and CDR2 from the germline V gene are MRHNA and SNTAGT. There are 15 residues in the CDR3. V was cut by 3 bases and J by 5 bases, with 13 bases left in between. In nucleotides, the CDR3 is TGTGCCAGCAGTGAAACGGGAGAAGGAACCGGGGAGCTGTTTTTT. As protein: CASSETGEGTGELFF.

This clone was counted only a few times. The chain uses TRBV5-1 and TRBJ2-1; TRBD2 is a possible D gene (5 bases). V lost 0 bases and J 4 bases, leaving 11 bases between the germline ends. In germline, CDR1 is SGHRS, CDR2 YFSETQ. This CDR3 comprises 15 residues. The CDR3 loop reads CASSLGGGAYNEQFF. DNA for the CDR3: TGCGCCAGCAGCTTGGGCGGAGGAGCGTACAATGAGCAGTTCTTC.

This clone was recorded once. The chain joins TRBV11-3 to TRBJ2-3; perhaps TRBD1 as D (6 bases). The germline CDR1 and CDR2 sequences are SGHNT and YENEEA. CDR3 length equals 14 residues. Trimming removed 3 bases from V and 0 bases from J, with 7 bases in between. The CDR3, as DNA: TGTGCCAGCAGCTTGGACAGTAGCACAGATACGCAGTATTTT. It translates to CASSLDSSTDTQYF.

V and J are TRBV4-3 and TRBJ1-2; the D gene is possibly TRBD1 (5 bases). CDR1 is LGHNA and CDR2 is YSLEER in the germline V gene. The CDR3 is 13 amino acids. V lost 2 bases and J 3 bases, leaving 7 bases between the germline ends. Written as DNA, the CDR3 is TGCGCCAGCAGCCAAACAGGTTACTATGGCTACACCTTC. Its translation is CASSQTGYYGYTF.

The gene calls are TRBV28 and TRBJ1-1, with D tentatively TRBD1 (5 bases). The germline V gene encodes CDR1 MDHEN and CDR2 SYDVKM. The length of the CDR3 is 12 residues. Trimming shortened V by 7 bases and J by 3 bases, and 9 bases separated the two germline ends. The CDR3 region is CASNPGYTEAFF. CDR3 nucleotides: TGTGCCAGCAACCCAGGGTACACTGAAGCTTTCTTT. The variable domain in full, completed from reference TRBV28 and TRBJ1-1, reads DVKVTQSSRYLVKRTGEKVFLECVQDMDHENMFWYRQDPGLGLRLIYFSYDVKMKEKGDIPEGYSVSREKKERFSLILESASTNQTSMYLCASNPGYTEAFFGQGTRLTVV.

The rearrangement joins TRBV27 to TRBJ2-3, with D possibly matching TRBD2 (6 bases). The germline V and J ends were trimmed by 4 bases and 6 bases, with 11 bases remaining between them. Germline CDR1 is MNHEY and CDR2 is SMNVEV (reference sequence). The CDR3 has 13 amino acids. The CDR3 is CASSSTREDTQYF. As DNA, the CDR3 is TGTGCCAGCAGTTCTACCCGGGAGGATACGCAGTATTTT.

The CDR3 nucleotides read TGCGCCAGCAGCCAAGCAGGGGCTGCGGTCAACGAGCAGTACTTC. Its translation is CASSQAGAAVNEQYF. The V call is TRBV4-1, the J call TRBJ2-7, with D possibly matching TRBD1 (6 bases). V dropped 1 base and J dropped 5 bases, with 15 bases sitting between them. Germline-derived CDR1 and CDR2 are MGHRA and YSYEKL. The CDR3 has 15 amino acids.

The chain combines TRBV28 with TRBJ1-5; 7 bases align to TRBD1. CDR3 length equals 14 residues. Germline assignment: CDR1 MDHEN and CDR2 SYDVKM. Losses at the gene ends were 3 bases for V and 8 bases for J; bases not matched to a gene: 7. In DNA, the CDR3 is TGTGCCAGCAGTTTCGACAGGGCCATGGAGCCCCAGCATTTT. Amino acids: CASSFDRAMEPQHF.

This chain uses TRBV7-2 with TRBJ2-3, with a weak D call TRBD2 (6 bases). With 8 bases removed from V and 1 base from J, the gap between germline ends came to 13 bases. The CDR3 covers 14 residues. Germline V gene data show CDR1 as SGHTA and CDR2 as FQGNSA. The DNA of the CDR3 is TGTGCCAGCTTGGGCGGGGCAGGCACAGATACGCAGTATTTT. Translating it yields CASLGGAGTDTQYF.

J is TRBJ2-5 and V is TRBV12-3 or TRBV12-4; TRBD1 is a possible D gene (6 bases). This CDR3 has 13 amino acids. V lost 4 bases and J lost 2, with 8 bases in between. In DNA form, the CDR3 reads TGTGCCAGCAGTTCCCAGGGGCAAGAGACCCAGTACTTC. Protein product: CASSSQGQETQYF.

This clone was observed a single time. The chain carries TRBV12-2 and TRBJ1-5; TRBD1 reflects the table's D call only, with no check against the DNA. TRBV12-2 is a documented pseudogene. This CDR3 has 18 residues. CDR3 DNA sequence: TGTGCAAGTCGCCTCCCGGACAGGGGTTGTGGATGCAATCAGCCCCAGCATTTT. Residues: CASRLPDRGCGCNQPQHF.

This clone was recorded only once. The CDR3 DNA reads TGTGCCAGCTCCGTCAATGAGCAGTTCTTC. It specifies CASSVNEQFF. The genes are TRBV6-5 and TRBJ2-1; D gene unclear. The CDR3 consists of 10 residues. CDR1 MNHEY and CDR2 SVGAGI come from the germline V gene. Trimming took off 8 bases at V and 6 bases at J, with 5 bases between the two ends.

The chain recombines TRBV7-2 with TRBJ1-5; D gene unclear. Germline V gene lookup returns CDR1 SGHTA and CDR2 FQGNSA. V lost 1 base and J 4 bases, leaving 5 bases between the germline ends. The CDR3 has 13 amino acids. For the CDR3, the DNA is TGTGCCAGCAGCTTAGACAGTAATCAGCCCCAGCATTTT. Translation gives CASSLDSNQPQHF.

The V gene is TRBV28, the J gene TRBJ1-3; unclear D gene. With 2 bases removed from V and 0 bases from J, the gap between germline ends came to 5 bases. The CDR3 has 14 residues. Germline V gene lookup returns CDR1 MDHEN and CDR2 SYDVKM. DNA for the CDR3: TGTGCCAGCAGTTTAGGGCTCTCTGGAAACACCATATATTTT. It codes for CASSLGLSGNTIYF.

V and J are TRBV15 and TRBJ2-6; D is possibly TRBD2 (6 bases). CDR3 length: 16 amino acids. Trimming pared 3 bases from V and 0 bases from J, leaving 9 bases between. CDR1 is LNHNV and CDR2 is YYDKDF in the germline V gene (reference sequence). In DNA, the CDR3 is TGTGCCACCAGCAGTCAGGGAGGCTCTGGGGCCAACGTCCTGACTTTC. Its protein product is CATSSQGGSGANVLTF.

The chain couples TRBV3-1 (or the pseudogene TRBV3-2) to TRBJ2-4, with 7 bases fitting TRBD1. The V gene end was trimmed by 1 base and the J gene end by 0 bases; junction bases not matched to a gene: 9. Per germline, CDR1 LGHDT and CDR2 YNNKEL (reference sequence). The CDR3 length is 18 residues. CDR3 loop: CASSQGPTRGLAKNIQYF. The CDR3 DNA follows: TGTGCCAGCAGCCAAGGCCCCACTAGGGGGCTAGCCAAAAACATTCAGTACTTC.

This chain uses TRBV5-6 with TRBJ1-1; D perhaps matches TRBD1 (6 bases). Germline V gene sequence: CDR1 SGHDT, CDR2 YYEEEE. V was pared by 4 bases and J by 5 bases, with 15 bases between. The CDR3 length is 14 residues. The CDR3 DNA is TGTGCCAGCAGCGGTCAAACAGGGCTAACTGAAGCTTTCTTT. It is translated as CASSGQTGLTEAFF.

The chain carries TRBV2 and TRBJ1-2, with unresolved D. The CDR3 loop spans 13 amino acids. V lost 7 bases to trimming and J lost 5 bases, with 14 bases between them. Germline-derived CDR1 and CDR2 are SNHLY and FYNNEI. This CDR3 is CASTATAQYGYTF. The CDR3 nucleotides read TGTGCCAGCACCGCAACAGCTCAGTATGGCTACACCTTC.

The chain combines TRBV19 with TRBJ1-4; 7 positions agree with TRBD1. The CDR3 covers 15 residues. J lost 8 bases, V lost 6 bases, and 12 bases had no gene match. The germline V gene encodes CDR1 LNHDA and CDR2 SQIVND (reference sequence). The CDR3 DNA follows: TGTGCCAGTAGCCCCCGACAGGGAGTAGGGGAAAAACTGTTTTTT. It translates to CASSPRQGVGEKLFF.

The rearrangement joins TRBV30 to TRBJ1-2, with D possibly matching TRBD1 (6 bases). CDR1 and CDR2 from the germline V gene are GTSNPN and SVGIG (reference sequence). The CDR3 length is 16 residues. Trimming removed 2 bases at V and 8 bases at J, with 24 bases between. This CDR3 reads CAWSRLGQQNQWGYTF. The CDR3 coding sequence is TGTGCCTGGAGTCGGTTAGGACAGCAAAATCAATGGGGCTACACCTTC.

The rearrangement uses TRBV27 and TRBJ2-1; TRBD1 agrees at 9 bases. Per the germline V gene, CDR1 is MNHEY and CDR2 is SMNVEV (reference sequence). The CDR3 has 14 residues. After removal of 7 bases from V and 4 bases from J, the junction contained 5 bases not matched to a gene. Here the CDR3 DNA reads TGTGCCAGCACCCCGGACAGGGGATACAATGAGCAGTTCTTC. Amino acids: CASTPDRGYNEQFF.

CDR3 coding DNA: TGTGCCAGTACGAGGACAGGGGCTACTTATAGCAATCAGCCCCAGCATTTT. Amino acids: CASTRTGATYSNQPQHF. This chain connects TRBV19 to TRBJ1-5; TRBD1 agrees at 9 bases. CDR3 length: 17 residues. Looked up from germline, CDR1 is LNHDA and CDR2 is SQIVND (reference sequence). The V gene end was trimmed by 7 bases and the J gene end by 0 bases; junction bases not matched to a gene: 10.

V usage is TRBV11-2 and J usage is TRBJ1-2; 11 bases align to TRBD1. The CDR3 has 15 residues. Germline lookup yields CDR1 SGHAT and CDR2 FQNNGV. The V gene end was trimmed by 4 bases and the J gene end by 4 bases; junction bases not matched to a gene: 5. CDR3 sequence (DNA): TGTGCCAGCAGCTGGGGGACAGGGGGTAGCTATGGCTACACCTTC. Translating it yields CASSWGTGGSYGYTF.

This rearrangement joins TRBV3-1 (or the pseudogene TRBV3-2) to TRBJ2-7; 13 nucleotides match TRBD2. Germline assignment: CDR1 LGHDT and CDR2 YNNKEL (reference sequence). The V gene end was trimmed by 0 bases and the J gene end by 2 bases; junction bases not matched to a gene: 7. This CDR3 is 18 amino acids long. The chain's CDR3 is CASSQDTELAGGPYEQYF. The CDR3 nucleotides are TGTGCCAGCAGCCAAGACACCGAACTAGCGGGAGGGCCCTACGAGCAGTACTTC.

The rearrangement links TRBV19 to TRBJ2-7, with 10 bases matching TRBD2. CDR3 length: 16 amino acids. The V gene end was trimmed by 3 bases and the J gene end by 2 bases; junction bases not matched to a gene: 7. Per germline, CDR1 LNHDA and CDR2 SQIVND (reference sequence). As DNA, the CDR3 is TGTGCCAGTAGTATGACACTAGCGGGGACTACCTACGAGCAGTACTTC. Residues: CASSMTLAGTTYEQYF.

This chain links TRBV9 with TRBJ1-6; TRBD1 might be the D (5 bases). Trimming took off 8 bases at V and 0 bases at J, with 9 bases between the two ends. Germline V CDR1 and CDR2: SGDLS, YYNGEE. This CDR3 comprises 14 residues. The CDR3: CASRGNSYNSPLHF. The CDR3 DNA is TGTGCCAGTCGGGGGAACTCCTATAATTCACCCCTCCACTTT.